Listed here is a single TCR beta chain. The CDR3 is made up of 15 amino acids. Trimming cost V 3 bases and J 1 base, with 13 bases left between them. CDR1 and CDR2 (germline): SGHRS, YFSETQ. Authors' methods: Reference gene primer amplification yielded estimated nucleated cell counts. Data came from immunoSEQ multiplex PCR; TCRdb stores just in-frame clones and leaves some out. Clone size and V and J calls were adopted from that table, with D and trimming inferred from the DNA. The sample has some 50,000 clones; about nine tenths are singletons. This specimen comes from a study of blood T cell repertoires in COVID-19. Overall study context: Samples of COVID-19 (acute and convalescent) were obtained from the United States, Italy and Spain.

The chain employs TRBV5-1 and TRBJ2-5; a weak D match, TRBD1 (6 bases). The sequencing sample was made of peripheral blood. The sequence derives from a man aged 35 to 55 with acute or convalescent COVID-19. CDR3 sequence: CASSSPGQSQETQYF. CDR3 nucleotides: TGCGCCAGCAGCTCCCCGGGACAAAGCCAAGAGACCCAGTACTTC. The full variable domain, rest sourced from reference TRBV5-1 and TRBJ2-5, is KAGVTQTPRYLIKTRGQQVTLSCSPISGHRSVSWYQQTPGQGLQFLFEYFSETQRNKGNFPGRFSGRQFSNSRSEMNVSTLELGDSALYLCASSSPGQSQETQYFGPGTRLLVL.